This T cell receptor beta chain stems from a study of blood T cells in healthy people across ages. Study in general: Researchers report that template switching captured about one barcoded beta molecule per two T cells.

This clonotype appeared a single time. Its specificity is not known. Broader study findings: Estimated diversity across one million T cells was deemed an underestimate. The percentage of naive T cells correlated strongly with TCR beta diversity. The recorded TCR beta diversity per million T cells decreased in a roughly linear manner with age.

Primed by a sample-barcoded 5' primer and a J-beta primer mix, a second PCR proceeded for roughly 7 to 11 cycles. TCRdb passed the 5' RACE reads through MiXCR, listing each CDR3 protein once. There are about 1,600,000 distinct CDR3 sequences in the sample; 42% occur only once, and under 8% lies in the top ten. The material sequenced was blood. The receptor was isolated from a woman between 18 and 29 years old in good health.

CDR3 sequence (DNA): TGTGCCAGCAGCCAAGACCGTTGGACTAGCGGGAGTGGGACCCAGTACTTC. Its protein is CASSQDRWTSGSGTQYF. V is TRBV4-2 and J is TRBJ2-7; 13 positions match TRBD2. The DNA end is a closer match to TRBJ2-5, so the J assignment may be wrong. Per the germline V gene, CDR1 is LGHNA and CDR2 is YNFKEQ. The CDR3 covers 17 residues.